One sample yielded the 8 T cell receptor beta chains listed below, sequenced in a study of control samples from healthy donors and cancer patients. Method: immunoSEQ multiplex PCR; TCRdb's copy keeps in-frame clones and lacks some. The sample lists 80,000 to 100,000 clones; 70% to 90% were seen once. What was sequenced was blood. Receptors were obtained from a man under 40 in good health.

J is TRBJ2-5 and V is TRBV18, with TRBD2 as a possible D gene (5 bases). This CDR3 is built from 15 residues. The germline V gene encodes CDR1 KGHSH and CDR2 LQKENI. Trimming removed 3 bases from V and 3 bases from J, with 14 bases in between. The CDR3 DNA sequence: TGTGCCAGCTCACCGATGGGCGGGCAGGAAGAGACCCAGTACTTC. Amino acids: CASSPMGGQEETQYF.

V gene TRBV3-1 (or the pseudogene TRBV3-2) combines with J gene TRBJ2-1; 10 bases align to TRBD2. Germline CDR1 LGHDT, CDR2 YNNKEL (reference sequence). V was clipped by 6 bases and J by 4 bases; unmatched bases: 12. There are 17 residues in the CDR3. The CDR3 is CASSRLAGKGNYNEQFF. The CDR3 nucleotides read TGTGCCAGCAGTCGACTAGCGGGCAAGGGAAATTACAATGAGCAGTTCTTC.

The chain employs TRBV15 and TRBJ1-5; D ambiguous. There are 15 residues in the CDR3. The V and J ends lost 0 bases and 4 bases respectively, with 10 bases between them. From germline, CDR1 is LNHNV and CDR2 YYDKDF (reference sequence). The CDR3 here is CATSRERAGNQPQHF. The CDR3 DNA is TGTGCCACCAGCAGAGAGCGAGCGGGGAATCAGCCCCAGCATTTT.

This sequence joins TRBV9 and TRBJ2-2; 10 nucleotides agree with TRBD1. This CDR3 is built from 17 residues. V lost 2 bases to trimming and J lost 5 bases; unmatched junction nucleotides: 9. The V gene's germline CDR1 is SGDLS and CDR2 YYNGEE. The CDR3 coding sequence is TGTGCCAGCAGCGTTGGGGGCGGGACAGGGGAAACCGGGGAGCTGTTTTTT. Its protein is CASSVGGGTGETGELFF. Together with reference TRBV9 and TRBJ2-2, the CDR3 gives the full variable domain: DSGVTQTPKHLITATGQRVTLRCSPRSGDLSVYWYQQSLDQGLQFLIQYYNGEERAKGNILERFSAQQFPDLHSELNLSSLELGDSALYFCASSVGGGTGETGELFFGEGSRLTVL.

The CDR3 DNA follows: TGTGCCAGCAGTTTTGAGGGATACAATGAGCAGTTCTTC. It translates to CASSFEGYNEQFF. V is TRBV27 and J is TRBJ2-1; D is possibly TRBD2 (5 bases). V lost 3 bases to trimming and J lost 4 bases, with 7 bases between them. The germline CDR1 and CDR2 sequences are MNHEY and SMNVEV (reference sequence). This CDR3 region has 13 residues.

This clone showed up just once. CDR3 coding DNA: TGTGCCAGCAGCTTGGGACAGGATGGCTACACCTTC. It encodes CASSLGQDGYTF. The chain has TRBV11-3 and TRBJ1-2; 8 bases are shared with TRBD1. Germline loops: CDR1 SGHNT, CDR2 YENEEA. V lost 3 bases, J lost 6 bases, and 0 bases stayed unmatched. There are 12 residues in the CDR3.

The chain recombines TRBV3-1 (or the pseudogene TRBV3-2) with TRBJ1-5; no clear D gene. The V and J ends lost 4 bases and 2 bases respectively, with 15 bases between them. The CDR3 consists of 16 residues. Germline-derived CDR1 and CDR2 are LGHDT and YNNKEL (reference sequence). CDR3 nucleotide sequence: TGTGCCAGCAGCCTAAACTCCCCCAGTGGCAATCAGCCCCAGCATTTT. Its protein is CASSLNSPSGNQPQHF.

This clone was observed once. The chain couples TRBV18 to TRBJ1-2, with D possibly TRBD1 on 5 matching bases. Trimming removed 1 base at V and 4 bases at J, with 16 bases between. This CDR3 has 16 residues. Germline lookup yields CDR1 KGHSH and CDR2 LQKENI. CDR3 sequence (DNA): TGTGCCAGCTCACCACTAGCTACGACAGTAGCCTATGGCTACACCTTC. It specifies CASSPLATTVAYGYTF.